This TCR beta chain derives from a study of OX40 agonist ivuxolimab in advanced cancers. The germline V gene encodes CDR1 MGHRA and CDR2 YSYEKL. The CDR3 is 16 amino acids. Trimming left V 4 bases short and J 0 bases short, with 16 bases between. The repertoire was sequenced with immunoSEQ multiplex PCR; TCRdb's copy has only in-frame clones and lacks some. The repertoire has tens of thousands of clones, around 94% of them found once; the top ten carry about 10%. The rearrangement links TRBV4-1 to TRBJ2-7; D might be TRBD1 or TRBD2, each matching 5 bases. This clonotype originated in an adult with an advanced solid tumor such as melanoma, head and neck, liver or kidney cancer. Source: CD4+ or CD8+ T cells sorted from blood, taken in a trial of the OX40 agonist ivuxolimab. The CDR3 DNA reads TGCGCCAGCAGCCTAGGATCGAGGGACGGCTCCTACGAGCAGTACTTC. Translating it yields CASSLGSRDGSYEQYF.